These 10 T cell receptor beta chains originate from one sample sequenced in a study of early stage breast cancer tumors. The repertoire was sequenced with immunoSEQ multiplex PCR; TCRdb's copy has only in-frame clones and lacks some. Here the sample spans about 31,000 clones, roughly 80% being singletons. The sequencing sample was made of blood. These receptors were taken from a person aged 40 to 49 with breast cancer.

This chain links TRBV20-1 with TRBJ2-1; no reliable D call. Per germline, CDR1 DFQATT and CDR2 SNEGSKA (reference sequence). The CDR3 contains 9 residues. The CDR3 coding sequence is TGCAGCGTCTACAATGAGCAGTTCTTC. Translation gives CSVYNEQFF.

The J gene is TRBJ2-5, the V gene TRBV5-1; D is possibly TRBD1 (6 bases). The CDR3 contains 13 residues. CDR1 and CDR2 from the germline V gene are SGHRS and YFSETQ. V was clipped by 4 bases and J by 4 bases, with 11 bases between them. Here the CDR3 DNA reads TGCGCCAGCAGCCCAAGGACAGTAGAGACCCAGTACTTC. Amino acid sequence: CASSPRTVETQYF.

V is TRBV19 and J is TRBJ2-4; 8 bases fit TRBD2. With V trimmed by 3 bases and J by 7 bases, 5 bases remained unmatched. In germline, CDR1 is LNHDA, CDR2 SQIVND (reference sequence). The CDR3 contains 14 residues. The CDR3 protein is CASSMGLEGNIQYF. CDR3 DNA sequence: TGTGCCAGTAGTATGGGACTAGAGGGCAACATTCAGTACTTC.

This clone appeared once. At one boundary the junction diverges from the germline segment, which might be a read error. The chain recombines TRBV4-1 with TRBJ2-7; D remains unclear. Per germline, CDR1 MGHRA and CDR2 YSYEKL. The CDR3 loop spans 11 amino acids. The CDR3 DNA follows: TGTGCCAGCAGCCAGCACTACGAGCAGTACTTC. Protein: CASSQHYEQYF.

The V call is TRBV2, the J call TRBJ2-5, with 10 bases lining up with TRBD1. CDR3 length equals 16 residues. Trimming at V came to 6 bases and at J to 5 bases, leaving 12 bases not matched to a gene. Germline CDR1 SNHLY, CDR2 FYNNEI. CDR3 in DNA: TGTGCCAGCAGACCGGGACAGGGGCTCGGTGGTGAGACCCAGTACTTC. Protein product: CASRPGQGLGGETQYF.

The chain couples TRBV28 to TRBJ1-5, with D tentatively TRBD1 (5 bases). The germline V gene has CDR1 MDHEN and CDR2 SYDVKM. The CDR3 is made up of 13 amino acids. With 6 bases removed from V and 6 bases from J, the gap between germline ends came to 12 bases. In nucleotides, the CDR3 is TGTGCCAGCAGGGACCCGCAGGGTCAGCCCCAGCATTTT. It translates to CASRDPQGQPQHF.

This sequence joins TRBV10-3 and TRBJ2-5, with 7 bases that match TRBD1. Germline V gene data show CDR1 as ENHRY and CDR2 as SYGVKD. CDR3 length equals 18 residues. V trimming: 2 bases; J trimming: 2 bases; junction bases outside the gene matches: 14. The CDR3 DNA reads as TGTGCCATCAGTGAGACCAACAGCCCCCGGACAGGACAAGAGACCCAGTACTTC. Its protein is CAISETNSPRTGQETQYF.

The chain links TRBV30 to TRBJ1-4; D not certain. V was cut by 2 bases and J by 7 bases, with 14 bases left in between. Germline V gene sequence: CDR1 GTSNPN, CDR2 SVGIG (reference sequence). There are 14 residues in the CDR3. This chain's CDR3 is CAWSWAVEGEKLFF. The CDR3 DNA follows: TGTGCCTGGAGTTGGGCCGTGGAGGGTGAAAAACTGTTTTTT.

The rearrangement uses TRBV7-8 and TRBJ1-1; 7 bases fit TRBD1. The J segment lost 0 bases and the V segment lost 5 bases, leaving 6 bases of the junction unmatched. The CDR3 loop spans 15 amino acids. In germline, CDR1 is SGHVS, CDR2 FQNEAQ. CDR3 in amino acids: CASSPGGHMNTEAFF. The CDR3, as DNA: TGTGCCAGCAGCCCAGGGGGGCATATGAACACTGAAGCTTTCTTT.

The chain combines TRBV5-1 with TRBJ2-1, with TRBD2 matching 9 bases. CDR1 SGHRS and CDR2 YFSETQ come from the germline V gene. This CDR3 region has 16 residues. The junction had 8 bases not matched to a gene; V was cut back by 5 bases and J by 2 bases. The CDR3 protein is CASSELAGSTYNEQFF. CDR3 nucleotide sequence: TGCGCCAGCAGTGAGCTAGCGGGATCTACCTACAATGAGCAGTTCTTC.